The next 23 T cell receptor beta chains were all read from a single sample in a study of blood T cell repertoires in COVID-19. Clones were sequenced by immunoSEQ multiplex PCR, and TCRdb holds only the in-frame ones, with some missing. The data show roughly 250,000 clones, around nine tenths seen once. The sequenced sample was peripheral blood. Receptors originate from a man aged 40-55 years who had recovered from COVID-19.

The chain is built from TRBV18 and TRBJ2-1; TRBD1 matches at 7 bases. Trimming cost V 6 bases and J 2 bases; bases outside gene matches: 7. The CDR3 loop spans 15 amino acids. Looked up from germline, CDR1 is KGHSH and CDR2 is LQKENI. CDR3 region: CASSPKTGTYNEQFF. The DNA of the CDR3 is TGTGCCAGCTCGCCAAAGACAGGGACCTACAATGAGCAGTTCTTC.

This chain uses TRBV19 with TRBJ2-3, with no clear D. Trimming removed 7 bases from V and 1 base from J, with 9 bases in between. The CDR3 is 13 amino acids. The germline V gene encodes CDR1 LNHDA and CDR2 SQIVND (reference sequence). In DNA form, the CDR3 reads TGTGCCAGTACGTTAGTAGGCACAGATACGCAGTATTTT. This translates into CASTLVGTDTQYF.

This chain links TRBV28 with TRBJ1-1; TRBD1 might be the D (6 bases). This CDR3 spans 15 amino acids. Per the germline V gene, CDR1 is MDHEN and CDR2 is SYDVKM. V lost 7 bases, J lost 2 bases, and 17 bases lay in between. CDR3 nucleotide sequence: TGTGCCAGCAAACGTCTGACAGGAGTAAACACTGAAGCTTTCTTT. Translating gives CASKRLTGVNTEAFF. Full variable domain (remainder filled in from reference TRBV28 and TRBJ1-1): DVKVTQSSRYLVKRTGEKVFLECVQDMDHENMFWYRQDPGLGLRLIYFSYDVKMKEKGDIPEGYSVSREKKERFSLILESASTNQTSMYLCASKRLTGVNTEAFFGQGTRLTVV.

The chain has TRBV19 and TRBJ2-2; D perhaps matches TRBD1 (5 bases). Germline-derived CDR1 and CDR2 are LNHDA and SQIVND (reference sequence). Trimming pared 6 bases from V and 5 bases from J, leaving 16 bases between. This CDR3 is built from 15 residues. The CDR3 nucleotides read TGTGCCAGTAGACGTAACGGCAGGGCTACCGGGGAGCTGTTTTTT. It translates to CASRRNGRATGELFF. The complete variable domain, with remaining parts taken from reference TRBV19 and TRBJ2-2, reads DGGITQSPKYLFRKEGQNVTLSCEQNLNHDAMYWYRQDPGQGLRLIYYSQIVNDFQKGDIAEGYSVSREKKESFPLTVTSAQKNPTAFYLCASRRNGRATGELFFGEGSRLTVL.

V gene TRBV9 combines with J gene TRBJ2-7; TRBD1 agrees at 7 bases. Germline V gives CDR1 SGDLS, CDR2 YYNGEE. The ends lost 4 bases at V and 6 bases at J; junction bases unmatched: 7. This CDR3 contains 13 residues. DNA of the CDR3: TGTGCCAGCAGCATGGCAGGGGGAGCCGAGCAGTACTTC. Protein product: CASSMAGGAEQYF.

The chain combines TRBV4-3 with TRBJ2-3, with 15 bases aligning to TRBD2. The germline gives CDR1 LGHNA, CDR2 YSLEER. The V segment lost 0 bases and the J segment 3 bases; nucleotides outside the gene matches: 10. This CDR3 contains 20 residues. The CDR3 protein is CASSQDTRTSGGDGTDTQYF. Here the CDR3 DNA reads TGCGCCAGCAGCCAAGACACGAGGACTAGCGGGGGGGATGGAACAGATACGCAGTATTTT.

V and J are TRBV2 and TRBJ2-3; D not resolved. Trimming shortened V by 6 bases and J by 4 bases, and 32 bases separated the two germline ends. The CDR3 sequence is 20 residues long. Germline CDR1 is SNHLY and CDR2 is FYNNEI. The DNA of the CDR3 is TGTGCCAGCAGCCTATCGAATAGGCGGCTATCGGCGTCGGTTTCAGATACGCAGTATTTT. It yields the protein CASSLSNRRLSASVSDTQYF.

CDR3 region: CASSQGGYSYGYTF. CDR3 in DNA: TGTGCCAGCAGCCAGGGAGGTTATAGCTATGGCTACACCTTC. The chain recombines TRBV5-5 with TRBJ1-2; perhaps TRBD1 as D (5 bases). The V end was cut by 4 bases, the J end by 4 bases, with 14 bases between. This CDR3 has 14 residues. Germline CDR1 is SGHKS and CDR2 is YYEKEE (reference sequence).

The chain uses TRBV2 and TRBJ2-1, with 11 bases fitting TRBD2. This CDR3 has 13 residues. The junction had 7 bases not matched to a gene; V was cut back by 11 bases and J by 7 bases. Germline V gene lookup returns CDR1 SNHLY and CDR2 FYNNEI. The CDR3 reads CAWAPSGRNEQFF. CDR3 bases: TGTGCCTGGGCGCCTAGCGGGAGGAATGAGCAGTTCTTC.

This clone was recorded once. The CDR3 is CASSQGGGGYEQYF. The CDR3 DNA follows: TGTGCCAGCAGCCAAGGCGGGGGGGGCTACGAGCAGTACTTC. This chain joins TRBV3-1 (or the pseudogene TRBV3-2) and TRBJ2-7; 9 positions match TRBD2. The ends lost 1 base at V and 3 bases at J; junction bases unmatched: 1. Per the germline V gene, CDR1 is LGHDT and CDR2 is YNNKEL (reference sequence). This CDR3 spans 14 amino acids.

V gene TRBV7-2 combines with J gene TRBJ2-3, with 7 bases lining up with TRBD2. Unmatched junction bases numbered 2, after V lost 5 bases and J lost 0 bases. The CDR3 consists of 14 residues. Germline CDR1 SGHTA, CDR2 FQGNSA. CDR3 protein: CASSPGLSTDTQYF. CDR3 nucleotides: TGTGCCAGCAGCCCGGGACTAAGCACAGATACGCAGTATTTT. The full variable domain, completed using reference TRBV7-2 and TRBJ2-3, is GAGVSQSPSNKVTEKGKDVELRCDPISGHTALYWYRQSLGQGLEFLIYFQGNSAPDKSGLPSDRFSAERTGGSVSTLTIQRTQQEDSAVYLCASSPGLSTDTQYFGPGTRLTVL.

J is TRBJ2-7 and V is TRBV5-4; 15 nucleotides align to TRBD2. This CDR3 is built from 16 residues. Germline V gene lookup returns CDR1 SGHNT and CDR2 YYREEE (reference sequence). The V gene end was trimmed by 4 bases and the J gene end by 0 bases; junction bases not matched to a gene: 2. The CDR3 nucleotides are TGTGCCAGCAGCCCGGGACTAGCGGGGGGCTCCTACGAGCAGTACTTC. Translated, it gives CASSPGLAGGSYEQYF.

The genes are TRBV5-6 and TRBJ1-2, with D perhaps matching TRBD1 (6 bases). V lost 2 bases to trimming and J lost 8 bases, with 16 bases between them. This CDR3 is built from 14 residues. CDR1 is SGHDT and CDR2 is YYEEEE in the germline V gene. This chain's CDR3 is CASSLGGQAGGYTF. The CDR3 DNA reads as TGTGCCAGCAGCTTAGGGGGACAAGCGGGAGGCTACACCTTC. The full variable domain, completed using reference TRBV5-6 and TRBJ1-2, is DAGVTQSPTHLIKTRGQQVTLRCSPKSGHDTVSWYQQALGQGPQFIFQYYEEEERQRGNFPDRFSGHQFPNYSSELNVNALLLGDSALYLCASSLGGQAGGYTFGSGTRLTVV.

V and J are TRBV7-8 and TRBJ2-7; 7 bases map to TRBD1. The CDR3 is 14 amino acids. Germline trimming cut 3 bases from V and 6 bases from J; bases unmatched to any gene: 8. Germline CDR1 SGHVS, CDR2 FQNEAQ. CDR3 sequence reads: CASSLAGPGGEQYF. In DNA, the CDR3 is TGTGCCAGCAGCTTGGCAGGACCAGGGGGCGAGCAGTACTTC.

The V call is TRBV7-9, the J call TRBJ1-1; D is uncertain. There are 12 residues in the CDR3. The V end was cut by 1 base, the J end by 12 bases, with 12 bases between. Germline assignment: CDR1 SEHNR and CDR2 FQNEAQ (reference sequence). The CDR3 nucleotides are TGTGCCAGCAGCTTAGGAACAATGAAGACTTTCTTT. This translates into CASSLGTMKTFF.

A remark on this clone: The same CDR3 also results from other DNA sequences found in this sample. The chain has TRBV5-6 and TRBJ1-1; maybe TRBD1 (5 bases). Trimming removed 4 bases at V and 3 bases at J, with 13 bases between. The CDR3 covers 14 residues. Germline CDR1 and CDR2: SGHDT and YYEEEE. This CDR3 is CASSLGGRDTEAFF. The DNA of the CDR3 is TGTGCCAGCAGCCTCGGGGGTCGAGACACTGAAGCTTTCTTT.

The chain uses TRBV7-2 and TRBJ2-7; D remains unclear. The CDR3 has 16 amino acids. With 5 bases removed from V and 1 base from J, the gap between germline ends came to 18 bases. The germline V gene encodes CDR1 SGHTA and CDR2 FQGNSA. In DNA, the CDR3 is TGTGCCAGCAGCCCCGGCGGCATGCTACTTTCCTACGAGCAGTACTTC. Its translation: CASSPGGMLLSYEQYF.

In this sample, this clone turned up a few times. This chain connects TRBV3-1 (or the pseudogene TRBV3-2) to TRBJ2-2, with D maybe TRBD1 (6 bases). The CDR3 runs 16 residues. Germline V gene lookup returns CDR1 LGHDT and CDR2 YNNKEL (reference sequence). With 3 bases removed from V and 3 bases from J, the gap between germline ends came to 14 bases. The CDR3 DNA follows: TGTGCCAGCAGCCAGGGAGACAGGTCTTACACCGGGGAGCTGTTTTTT. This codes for CASSQGDRSYTGELFF.

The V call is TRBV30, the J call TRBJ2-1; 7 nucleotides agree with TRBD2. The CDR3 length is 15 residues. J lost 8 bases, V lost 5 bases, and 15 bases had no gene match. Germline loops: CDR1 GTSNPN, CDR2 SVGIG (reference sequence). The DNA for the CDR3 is TGTGCCTGGGCCCGTGGGGGAGGGTATCGAGATGAGCAGTTCTTC. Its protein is CAWARGGGYRDEQFF.

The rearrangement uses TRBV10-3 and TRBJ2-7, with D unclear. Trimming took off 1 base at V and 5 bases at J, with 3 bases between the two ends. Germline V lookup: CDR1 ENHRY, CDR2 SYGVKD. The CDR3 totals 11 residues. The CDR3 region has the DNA TGTGCCATCAGTGAGTTTAACGAGCAGTACTTC. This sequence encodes CAISEFNEQYF.

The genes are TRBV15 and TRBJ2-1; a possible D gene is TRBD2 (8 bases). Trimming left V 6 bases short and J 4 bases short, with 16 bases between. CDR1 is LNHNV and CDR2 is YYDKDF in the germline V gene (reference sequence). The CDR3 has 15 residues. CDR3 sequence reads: CATRRDSGGYNEQFF. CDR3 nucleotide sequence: TGTGCCACCAGACGGGACAGCGGGGGTTACAATGAGCAGTTCTTC.

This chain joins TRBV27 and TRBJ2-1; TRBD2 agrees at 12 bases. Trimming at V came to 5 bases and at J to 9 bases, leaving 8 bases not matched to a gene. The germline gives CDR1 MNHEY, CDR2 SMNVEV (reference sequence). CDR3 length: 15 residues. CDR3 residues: CASSPASGRGVEQFF. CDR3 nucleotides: TGTGCCAGCAGTCCAGCTAGCGGGAGGGGGGTTGAGCAGTTCTTC.

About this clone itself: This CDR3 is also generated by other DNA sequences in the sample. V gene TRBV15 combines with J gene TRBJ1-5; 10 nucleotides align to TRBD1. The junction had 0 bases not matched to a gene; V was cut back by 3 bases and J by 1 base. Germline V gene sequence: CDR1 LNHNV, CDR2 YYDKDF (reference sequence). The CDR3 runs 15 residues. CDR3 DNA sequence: TGTGCCACCAGCAGGGACAGGGGGAGCAATCAGCCCCAGCATTTT. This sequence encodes CATSRDRGSNQPQHF.